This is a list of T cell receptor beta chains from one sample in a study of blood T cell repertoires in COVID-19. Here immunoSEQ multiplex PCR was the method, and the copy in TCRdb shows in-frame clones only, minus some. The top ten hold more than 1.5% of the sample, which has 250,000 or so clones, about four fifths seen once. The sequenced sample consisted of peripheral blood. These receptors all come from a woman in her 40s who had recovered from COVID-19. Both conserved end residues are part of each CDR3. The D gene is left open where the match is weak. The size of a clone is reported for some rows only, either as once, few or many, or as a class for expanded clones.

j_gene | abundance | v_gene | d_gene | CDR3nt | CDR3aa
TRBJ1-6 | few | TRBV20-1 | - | TGCAGTGCTACGGGGAATTCACCCCTCCACTTT | CSATGNSPLHF
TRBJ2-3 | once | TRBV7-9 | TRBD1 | TGTGCCAGCACGCAGGGGGCCACAGATACGCAGTATTTT | CASTQGATDTQYF
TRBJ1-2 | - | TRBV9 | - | TGTGCCAGCCAGGGTCTCAACTATGGCTACACCTTC | CASQGLNYGYTF
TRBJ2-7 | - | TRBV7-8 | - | TGTGCCAGCAGCTTTGGACTGACGGCCTACGAGCAGTACTTC | CASSFGLTAYEQYF
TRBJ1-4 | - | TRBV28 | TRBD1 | TGTGCCAGCAGTTTATCCGGGACAGGGGGCGAAAAACTGTTTTTT | CASSLSGTGGEKLFF
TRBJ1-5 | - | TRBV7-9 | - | TGTGCCAGCAGCTCTAGCCAGGGGCTTGACAATCAGCCCCAGCATTTT | CASSSSQGLDNQPQHF
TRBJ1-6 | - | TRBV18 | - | TGTGCCAGCTCACCATTGGACAGTACCCGTGGGCATTCACCCCTCCACTTT | CASSPLDSTRGHSPLHF
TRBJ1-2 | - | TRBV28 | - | TGTGCCAGCAGCCTGACAGACTATGGCTACACCTTC | CASSLTDYGYTF
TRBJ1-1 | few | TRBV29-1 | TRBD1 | TGCAGCGTTGCAGGGGGCTGGGGGATGAACACTGAAGCTTTCTTT | CSVAGGWGMNTEAFF
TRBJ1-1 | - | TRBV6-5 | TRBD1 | TGTGCCAGCAGTAGGACAGGGATGAACACTGAAGCTTTCTTT | CASSRTGMNTEAFF
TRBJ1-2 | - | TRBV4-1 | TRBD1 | TGCGCCAGCAGCCAAGGGGACAGGGGATTCTACACCTTC | CASSQGDRGFYTF
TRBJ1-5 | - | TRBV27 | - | TGTGCCAGCAGTTTAAATCGAGATCAGCCCCAGCATTTT | CASSLNRDQPQHF
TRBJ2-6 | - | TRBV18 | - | TGTGCCAGCTCACCACCCATCTCGAGCTACTCTGGGGCCAACGTCCTGACTTTC | CASSPPISSYSGANVLTF
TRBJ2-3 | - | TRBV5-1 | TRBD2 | TGCGCCAGCAGCTTGGGCGGGGGTAAAGATACGCAGTATTTT | CASSLGGGKDTQYF
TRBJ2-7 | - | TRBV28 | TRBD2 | TGTGCCAGCAGGGACCGACTAGCGGGGGGGCCTGGGAGCTACGAGCAGTACTTC | CASRDRLAGGPGSYEQYF
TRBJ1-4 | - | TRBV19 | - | TGTGCCAGTAGTCCCCCGGTCGGTGAAAAACTGTTTTTT | CASSPPVGEKLFF
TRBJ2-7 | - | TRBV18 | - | TGTGCCAGCTCACCACCGGGGGGAGCCTACTACGAGCAGTACTTC | CASSPPGGAYYEQYF
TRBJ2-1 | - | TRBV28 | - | TGTGCCAGCAGTTTTCGACTTCTGAGCTCCTACAATGAGCAGTTCTTC | CASSFRLLSSYNEQFF
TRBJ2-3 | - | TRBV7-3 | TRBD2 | TGTGCCAGCAGCTTGGGGGGGAGGCCAGATACGCAGTATTTT | CASSLGGRPDTQYF
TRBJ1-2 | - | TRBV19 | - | TGTGCCAGTAGTATAGAAGGAGGGACGTTTTTCGGCTACACCTTC | CASSIEGGTFFGYTF
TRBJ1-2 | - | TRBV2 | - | TGTGCCAGCAGTGGGCAGGGATATGGCTACACCTTC | CASSGQGYGYTF
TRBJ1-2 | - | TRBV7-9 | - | TGTGCCAGCAGCCCCTCCACACAGGGATACAATGGCTACACCTTC | CASSPSTQGYNGYTF
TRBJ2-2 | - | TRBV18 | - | TGTGCCAGCTCCTTCGGGGTTGAGGCGTCGGGGACCGGGGAGCTGTTTTTT | CASSFGVEASGTGELFF
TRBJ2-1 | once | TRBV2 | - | TGTGCCAGCAGGGACAACTACAATGAGCAGTTCTTC | CASRDNYNEQFF
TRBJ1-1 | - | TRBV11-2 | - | TGTGCCAGCAGCCCCCAGTTGAACACTGAAGCTTTCTTT | CASSPQLNTEAFF
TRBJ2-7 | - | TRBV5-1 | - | TGCGCCAGCAGCTTTACGGACACCTCCTACGAGCAGTACTTC | CASSFTDTSYEQYF